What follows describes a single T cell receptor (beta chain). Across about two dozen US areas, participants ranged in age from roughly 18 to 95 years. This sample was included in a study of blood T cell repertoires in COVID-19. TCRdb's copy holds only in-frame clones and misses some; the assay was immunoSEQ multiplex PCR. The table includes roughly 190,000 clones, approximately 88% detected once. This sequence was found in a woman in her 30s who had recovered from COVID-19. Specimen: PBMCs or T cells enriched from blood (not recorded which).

CDR3 coding DNA: TGTGCCAGCAGCGTAGGGTCGCGGCTAGCGTCCGGGGAGCTGTTTTTT. Amino acid sequence: CASSVGSRLASGELFF. The rearrangement uses TRBV9 and TRBJ2-2; D is possibly TRBD2 (6 bases). The CDR3 is 16 residues long. Germline V gene lookup returns CDR1 SGDLS and CDR2 YYNGEE. Trimming removed 0 bases at V and 6 bases at J, with 15 bases between.